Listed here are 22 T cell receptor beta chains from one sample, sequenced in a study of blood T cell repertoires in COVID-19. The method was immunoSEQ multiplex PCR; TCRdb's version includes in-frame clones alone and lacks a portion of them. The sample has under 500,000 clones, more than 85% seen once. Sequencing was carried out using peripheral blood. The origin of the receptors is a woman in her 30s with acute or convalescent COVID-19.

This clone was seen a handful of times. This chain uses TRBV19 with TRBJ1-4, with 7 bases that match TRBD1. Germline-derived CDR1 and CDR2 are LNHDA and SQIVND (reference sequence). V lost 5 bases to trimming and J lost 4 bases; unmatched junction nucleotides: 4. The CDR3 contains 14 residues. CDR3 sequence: CASSLGQDNEKLFF. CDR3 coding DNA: TGTGCCAGTAGTCTCGGACAGGATAATGAAAAACTGTTTTTT.

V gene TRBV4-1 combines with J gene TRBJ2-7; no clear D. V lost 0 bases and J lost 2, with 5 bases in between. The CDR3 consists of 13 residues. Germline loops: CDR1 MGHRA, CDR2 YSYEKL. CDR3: CASSQDSPYEQYF. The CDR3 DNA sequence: TGCGCCAGCAGCCAAGATAGCCCCTACGAGCAGTACTTC.

DNA of the CDR3: TGCGCCAGCAGCTTTGGGCAGGACTACGAGCAGTACTTC. Amino acids: CASSFGQDYEQYF. The chain joins TRBV5-1 to TRBJ2-7, with unresolved D. The CDR3 consists of 13 residues. With 2 bases removed from V and 3 bases from J, the gap between germline ends came to 9 bases. Germline assignment: CDR1 SGHRS and CDR2 YFSETQ.

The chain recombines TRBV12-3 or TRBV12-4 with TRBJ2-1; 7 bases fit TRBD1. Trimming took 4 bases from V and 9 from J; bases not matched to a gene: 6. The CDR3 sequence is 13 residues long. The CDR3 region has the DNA TGTGCCAGCAGTTCAAGAGGGGGCGGTGAGCAGTTCTTC. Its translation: CASSSRGGGEQFF.

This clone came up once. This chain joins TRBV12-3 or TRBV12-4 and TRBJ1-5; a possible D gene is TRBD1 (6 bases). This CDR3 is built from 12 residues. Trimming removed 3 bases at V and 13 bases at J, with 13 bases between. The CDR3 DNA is TGTGCCAGCAGTTTCGCCCACAGGGAGCAGCATTTT. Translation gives CASSFAHREQHF.

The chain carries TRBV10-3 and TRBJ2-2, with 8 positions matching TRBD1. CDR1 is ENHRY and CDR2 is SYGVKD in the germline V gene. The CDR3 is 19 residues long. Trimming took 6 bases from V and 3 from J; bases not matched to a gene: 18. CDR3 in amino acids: CAIRFAGGAPRGDTGELFF. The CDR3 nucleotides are TGTGCCATCAGATTTGCAGGGGGCGCCCCCCGCGGGGACACCGGGGAGCTGTTTTTT.

This CDR3 is CASSLQRGAGEETQYF. CDR3 sequence (DNA): TGTGCCAGCAGCCTACAGCGGGGGGCGGGGGAGGAGACCCAGTACTTC. V and J are TRBV13 and TRBJ2-5, with 9 nucleotides matching TRBD2. This CDR3 has 16 residues. Germline CDR1 reads PRHDT; CDR2 reads FYEKMQ (reference sequence). J was trimmed by 5 bases and V by 5 bases; bases with no gene match: 12.

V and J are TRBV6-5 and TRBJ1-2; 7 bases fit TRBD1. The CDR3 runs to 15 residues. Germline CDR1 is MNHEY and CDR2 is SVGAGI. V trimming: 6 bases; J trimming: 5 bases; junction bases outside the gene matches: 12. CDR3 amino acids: CASSPGTEDLYGYTF. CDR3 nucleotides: TGTGCCAGCAGCCCCGGGACAGAAGACCTGTATGGCTACACCTTC.

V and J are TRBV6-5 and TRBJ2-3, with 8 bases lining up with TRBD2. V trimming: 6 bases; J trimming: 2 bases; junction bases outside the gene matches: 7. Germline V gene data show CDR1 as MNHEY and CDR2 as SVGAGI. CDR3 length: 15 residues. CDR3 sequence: CASSSGGIYTDTQYF. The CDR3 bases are TGTGCCAGCAGCAGCGGGGGAATTTACACAGATACGCAGTATTTT.

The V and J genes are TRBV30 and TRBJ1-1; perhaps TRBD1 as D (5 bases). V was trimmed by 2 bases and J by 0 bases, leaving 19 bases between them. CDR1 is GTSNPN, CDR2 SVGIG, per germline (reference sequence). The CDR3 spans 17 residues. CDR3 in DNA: TGTGCCTGGAGTACCCCCTGGAGCGGGGGGATGAACACTGAAGCTTTCTTT. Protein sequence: CAWSTPWSGGMNTEAFF.

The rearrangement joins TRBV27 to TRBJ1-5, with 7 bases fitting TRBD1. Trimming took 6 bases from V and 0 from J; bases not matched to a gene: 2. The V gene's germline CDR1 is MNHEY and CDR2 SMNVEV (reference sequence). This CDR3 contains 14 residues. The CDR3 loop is CASRDRVSNQPQHF. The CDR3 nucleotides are TGTGCCAGCAGAGACAGGGTTAGCAATCAGCCCCAGCATTTT.

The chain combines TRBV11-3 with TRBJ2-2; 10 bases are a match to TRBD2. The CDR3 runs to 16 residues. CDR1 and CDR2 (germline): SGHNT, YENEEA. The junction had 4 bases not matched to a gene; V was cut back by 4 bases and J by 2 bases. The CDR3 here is CASSSSGGGNTGELFF. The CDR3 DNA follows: TGTGCCAGCAGCTCAAGCGGGGGGGGCAACACCGGGGAGCTGTTTTTT.

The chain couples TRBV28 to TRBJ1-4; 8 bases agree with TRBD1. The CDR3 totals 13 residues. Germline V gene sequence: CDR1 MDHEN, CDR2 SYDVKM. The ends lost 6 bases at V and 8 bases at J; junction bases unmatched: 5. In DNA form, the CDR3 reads TGTGCCAGCAGACGGGACAGGTTGGAAAAACTGTTTTTT. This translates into CASRRDRLEKLFF.

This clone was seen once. CDR3 residues: CATQAGRRQTEAFF. The CDR3 coding sequence is TGTGCCACCCAGGCGGGCAGGCGGCAAACTGAAGCTTTCTTT. V and J are TRBV9 and TRBJ1-1; D not certain. V gave up 9 bases and J gave up 5 bases, with 20 bases separating them. There are 14 residues in the CDR3. The germline gives CDR1 SGDLS, CDR2 YYNGEE.

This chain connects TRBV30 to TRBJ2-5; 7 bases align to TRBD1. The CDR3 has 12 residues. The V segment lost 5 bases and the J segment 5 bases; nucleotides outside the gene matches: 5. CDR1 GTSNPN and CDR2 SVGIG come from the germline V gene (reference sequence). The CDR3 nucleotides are TGTGCCTGGGACCCACAGGGGGAGACCCAGTACTTC. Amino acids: CAWDPQGETQYF.

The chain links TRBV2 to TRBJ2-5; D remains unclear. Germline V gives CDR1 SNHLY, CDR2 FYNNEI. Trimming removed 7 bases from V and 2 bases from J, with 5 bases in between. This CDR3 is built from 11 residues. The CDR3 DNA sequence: TGTGCCAGCATGAGACAAGAGACCCAGTACTTC. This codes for CASMRQETQYF.

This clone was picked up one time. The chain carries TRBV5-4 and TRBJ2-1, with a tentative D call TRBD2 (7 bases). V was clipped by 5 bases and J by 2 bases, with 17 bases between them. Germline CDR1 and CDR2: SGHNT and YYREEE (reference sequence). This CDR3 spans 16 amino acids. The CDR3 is CASRPGGGGTYNEQFF. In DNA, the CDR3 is TGTGCCAGCAGACCCGGGGGCGGGGGCACCTACAATGAGCAGTTCTTC. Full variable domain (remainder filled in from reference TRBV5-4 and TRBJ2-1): ETGVTQSPTHLIKTRGQQVTLRCSSQSGHNTVSWYQQALGQGPQFIFQYYREEENGRGNFPPRFSGLQFPNYSSELNVNALELDDSALYLCASRPGGGGTYNEQFFGPGTRLTVL.

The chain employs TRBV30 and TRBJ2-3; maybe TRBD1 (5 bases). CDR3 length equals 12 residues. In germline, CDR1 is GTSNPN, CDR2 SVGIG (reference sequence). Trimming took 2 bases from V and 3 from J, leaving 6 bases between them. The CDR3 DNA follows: TGTGCCTGGAGTCAGGGAACAGATACGCAGTATTTT. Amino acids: CAWSQGTDTQYF.

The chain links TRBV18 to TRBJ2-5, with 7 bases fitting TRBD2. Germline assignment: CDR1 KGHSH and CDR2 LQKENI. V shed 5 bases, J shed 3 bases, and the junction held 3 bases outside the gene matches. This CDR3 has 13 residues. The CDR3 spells CASSTGLEETQYF. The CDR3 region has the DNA TGTGCCAGCTCAACTGGACTAGAAGAGACCCAGTACTTC.

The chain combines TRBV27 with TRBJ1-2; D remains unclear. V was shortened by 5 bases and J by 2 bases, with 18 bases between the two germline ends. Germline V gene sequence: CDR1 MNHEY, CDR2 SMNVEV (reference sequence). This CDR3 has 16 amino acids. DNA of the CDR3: TGTGCCAGCAGTCCATCCTCAGAGGTCTTCAACTATGGCTACACCTTC. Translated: CASSPSSEVFNYGYTF.

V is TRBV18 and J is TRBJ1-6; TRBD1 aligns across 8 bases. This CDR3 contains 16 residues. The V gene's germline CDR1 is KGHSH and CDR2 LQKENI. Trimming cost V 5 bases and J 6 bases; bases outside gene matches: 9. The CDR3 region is CASSGTGQGINSPLHF. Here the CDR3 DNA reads TGTGCCAGCTCAGGCACCGGACAGGGAATTAATTCACCCCTCCACTTT. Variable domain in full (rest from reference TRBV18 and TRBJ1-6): NAGVMQNPRHLVRRRGQEARLRCSPMKGHSHVYWYRQLPEEGLKFMVYLQKENIIDESGMPKERFSAEFPKEGPSILRIQQVVRGDSAAYFCASSGTGQGINSPLHFGNGTRLTVT.

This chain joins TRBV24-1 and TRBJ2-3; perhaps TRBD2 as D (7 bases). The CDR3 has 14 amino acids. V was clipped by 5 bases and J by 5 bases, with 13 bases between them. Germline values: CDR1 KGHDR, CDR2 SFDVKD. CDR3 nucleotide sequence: TGTGCCACCAGTGGGCCGGGGGGCCTAGATACGCAGTATTTT. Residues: CATSGPGGLDTQYF.